This T cell receptor beta chain is from a study of tumor-infiltrating lymphocytes in primary liver carcinoma. Study summary: Among the tumors, stages were T1-T3 N0M0 and sizes about 4 to 10 cm. Whole-study results and caveats: Blood had a significantly lower top-250-clone fraction than tumors did (p = 0.039).

This CDR3 contains 13 residues. CDR1 and CDR2 (germline): SGHNT, YENEEA. Priming with a constant-region primer yielded TCR beta cDNA from around 0.45 ug total RNA. Nested multiplex PCR, run for three rounds with slightly modified ARM-PCR, yielded TCR beta libraries. Use of TRBV1-TRBV30 forward primers with a C-beta reverse primer characterized the first two PCR rounds, which lasted roughly 11 cycles each. MiXCR was run by TCRdb on the multiplex PCR reads, yielding one entry per CDR3 protein. In the table there are over 100,000 distinct CDR3 sequences, 65% to 75% of which are singletons. With respect to this clonotype: Its antigen is still unknown. Mismatch with germline at one junction end may stem from a read error.

Without any cell sorting, roughly 17-31 mg of bulk tissue yielded co-extracted RNA and DNA. Chronic HBV infection, untreated so far, was present in the patients. Sequencing was done on a sample of tumor-adjacent normal liver tissue. The chain links TRBV11-3 to TRBJ2-1; D unclear. The receptor was isolated from a woman aged 60-75 years with primary liver carcinoma and hepatitis B virus infection. CDR3 nucleotide sequence: TGTGCCAACAGCGTAGGTCAGCCTAATGAGCAGTTCTTC. The encoded protein is CANSVGQPNEQFF. The full variable domain, in which reference TRBV11-3 and TRBJ2-1 provide the parts outside the CDR3, is EAGVVQSPRYKIIEKKQPVAFWCNPISGHNTLYWYLQNLGQGPELLIRYENEEAVDDSQLPKDRFSAERLKGVDSTLKIQPAELGDSAVYLCANSVGQPNEQFFGPGTRLTVL.